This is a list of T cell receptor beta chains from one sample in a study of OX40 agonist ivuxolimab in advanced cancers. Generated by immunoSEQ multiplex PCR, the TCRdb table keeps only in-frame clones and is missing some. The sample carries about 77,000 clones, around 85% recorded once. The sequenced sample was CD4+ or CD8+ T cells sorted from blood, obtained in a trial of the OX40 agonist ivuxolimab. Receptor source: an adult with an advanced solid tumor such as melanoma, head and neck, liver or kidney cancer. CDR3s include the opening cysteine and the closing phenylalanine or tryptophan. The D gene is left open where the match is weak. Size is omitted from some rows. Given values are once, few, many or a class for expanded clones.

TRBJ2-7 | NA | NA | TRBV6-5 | CASSSREISYEQYF | TGTGCCAGCAGTTCCCGAGAAATCTCCTACGAGCAGTACTTC
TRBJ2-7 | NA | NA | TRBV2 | CASSLVGEREQYF | TGTGCCAGCAGCTTAGTGGGAGAACGCGAGCAGTACTTC
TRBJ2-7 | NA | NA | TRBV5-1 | CASSLRSAYEQYF | TGCGCCAGCAGCTTACGGTCCGCCTACGAGCAGTACTTC
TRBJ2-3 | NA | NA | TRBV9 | CASSVVESYTQYF | TGTGCCAGCAGCGTAGTGGAGAGCTATACGCAGTATTTT
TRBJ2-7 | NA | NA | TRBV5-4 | CASSLSGANEQYF | TGTGCCAGCAGCTTATCAGGGGCGAACGAGCAGTACTTC
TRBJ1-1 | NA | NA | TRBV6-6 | CASSWNDRNTEAFF | TGTGCCAGCAGTTGGAACGATAGGAACACTGAAGCTTTCTTT
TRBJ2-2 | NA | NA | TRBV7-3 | CASSNRGLPGELFF | TGTGCCAGCAGCAACAGAGGTCTACCCGGGGAGCTGTTTTTT
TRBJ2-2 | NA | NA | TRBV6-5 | CASSYKPSTGELFF | TGTGCCAGCAGTTACAAACCGTCCACCGGGGAGCTGTTTTTT
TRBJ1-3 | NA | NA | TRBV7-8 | CASSLGAANSGNTIYF | TGTGCCAGCAGCTTAGGGGCAGCTAATTCTGGAAACACCATATATTTT
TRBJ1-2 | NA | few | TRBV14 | CASSQDMGGSGYTF | TGTGCCAGCAGCCAAGATATGGGGGGATCTGGCTACACCTTC
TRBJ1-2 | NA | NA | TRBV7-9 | CASSRPGPYGYTF | TGTGCCAGCAGCCGTCCGGGACCGTATGGCTACACCTTC
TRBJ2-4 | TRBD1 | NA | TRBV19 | CASSSGTAKNIQYF | TGTGCCAGTAGCTCCGGGACAGCAAAAAACATTCAGTACTTC
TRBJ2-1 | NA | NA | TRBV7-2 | CASSLRGGGAGNNEQFF | TGTGCCAGCAGCTTAAGGGGCGGGGGCGCAGGGAACAATGAGCAGTTCTTC
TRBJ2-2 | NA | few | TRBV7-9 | CASSPRGTANTGELFF | TGTGCCAGCAGCCCCAGGGGAACAGCGAACACCGGGGAGCTGTTTTTT
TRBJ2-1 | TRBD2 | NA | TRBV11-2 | CASSLGGLANEQFF | TGTGCCAGCAGCTTAGGGGGACTAGCGAATGAGCAGTTCTTC
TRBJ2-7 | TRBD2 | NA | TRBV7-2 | CASSLGAGSYEQYF | TGTGCCAGCAGCTTAGGAGCGGGATCCTACGAGCAGTACTTC
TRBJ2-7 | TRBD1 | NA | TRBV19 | CASSTGGTYEQYF | TGTGCCAGTAGCACAGGGGGAACCTACGAGCAGTACTTC
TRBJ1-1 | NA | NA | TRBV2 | CASSYYTEAFF | TGTGCCAGCAGCTACTACACTGAAGCTTTCTTT
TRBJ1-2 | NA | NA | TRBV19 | CASSDPYYGYTF | TGTGCCAGTTCAGATCCCTACTATGGCTACACCTTC
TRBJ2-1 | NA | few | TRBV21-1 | CASSKVNGPGNNEQFF | TGTGCCAGCAGCAAAGTAAATGGACCCGGGAACAATGAGCAGTTCTTC
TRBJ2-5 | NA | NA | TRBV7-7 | CASSAGETQYF | TGTGCCAGCAGCGCAGGGGAGACCCAGTACTTC
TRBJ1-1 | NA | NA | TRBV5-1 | CASSLGTGMNTEAFF | TGCGCCAGCAGCTTGGGGACGGGCATGAACACTGAAGCTTTCTTT
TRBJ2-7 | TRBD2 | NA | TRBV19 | CASSIGRTSGNYEQYF | TGTGCCAGTAGTATAGGTCGGACTAGCGGGAACTACGAGCAGTACTTC
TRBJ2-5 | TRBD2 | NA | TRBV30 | CAWSVGTSGETQYF | TGTGCCTGGAGTGTCGGGACTAGCGGGGAGACCCAGTACTTC
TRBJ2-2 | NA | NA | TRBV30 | CAWSVLANTGELFF | TGTGCCTGGAGTGTACTAGCGAACACCGGGGAGCTGTTTTTT
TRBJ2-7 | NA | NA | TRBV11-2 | CASSLQGGGFYEQYF | TGTGCCAGCAGCTTACAGGGTGGCGGTTTCTACGAGCAGTACTTC
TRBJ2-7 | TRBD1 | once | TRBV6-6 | CASSLGQRAYEQYF | TGTGCCAGCAGTTTGGGACAGAGAGCCTACGAGCAGTACTTC
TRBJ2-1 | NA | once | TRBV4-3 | CASSQEFRPYNEQFF | TGCGCCAGCAGCCAAGAATTTAGACCATACAATGAGCAGTTCTTC
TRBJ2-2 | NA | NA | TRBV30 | CAWSAATGELFF | TGTGCCTGGAGTGCGGCTACTGGGGAGCTGTTTTTT
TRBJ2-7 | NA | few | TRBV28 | CASSFSLGAGWTYEQYF | TGTGCCAGCAGTTTCTCCTTGGGGGCCGGTTGGACCTACGAGCAGTACTTC
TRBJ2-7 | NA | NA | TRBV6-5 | CASKGTLGEQYF | TGTGCCAGCAAAGGGACGTTGGGAGAGCAGTACTTC
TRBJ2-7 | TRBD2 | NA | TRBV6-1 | CASSRRGVPYEQYF | TGTGCCAGCAGTCGACGGGGGGTCCCCTACGAGCAGTACTTC
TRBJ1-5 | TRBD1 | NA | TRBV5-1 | CASSLGQGSNQPQHF | TGCGCCAGCAGCTTGGGACAGGGCAGCAATCAGCCCCAGCATTTT
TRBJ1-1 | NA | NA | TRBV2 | CASKGDTGLRSFF | TGTGCCAGCAAGGGGGACACGGGGTTACGGTCTTTCTTT
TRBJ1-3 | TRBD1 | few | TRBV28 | CASSPHQRGRGRGNTIYF | TGTGCCAGCAGTCCGCACCAAAGGGGGAGGGGGCGAGGAAACACCATATATTTT
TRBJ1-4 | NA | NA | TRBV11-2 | CASSLGGTWGATNEKLFF | TGTGCCAGCAGCTTAGGAGGTACTTGGGGTGCAACTAATGAAAAACTGTTTTTT
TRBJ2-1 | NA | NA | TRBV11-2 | CASSPRGGEGEQFF | TGTGCCAGCAGCCCCCGTGGGGGCGAGGGTGAGCAGTTCTTC
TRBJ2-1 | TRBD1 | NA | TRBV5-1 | CASSMGDRDYNEQFF | TGCGCCAGCAGCATGGGCGACAGGGACTACAATGAGCAGTTCTTC
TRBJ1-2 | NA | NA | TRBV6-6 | CASSTLPAGVGYGYTF | TGTGCCAGCAGTACCTTACCGGCGGGGGTAGGCTATGGCTACACCTTC
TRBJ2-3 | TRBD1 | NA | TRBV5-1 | CASSLGDRVTDTQYF | TGCGCCAGCAGCTTGGGTGACAGGGTAACAGATACGCAGTATTTT
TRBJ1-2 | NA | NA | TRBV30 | CAWSVRSARGYTF | TGTGCCTGGAGTGTACGGTCCGCTCGGGGCTACACCTTC
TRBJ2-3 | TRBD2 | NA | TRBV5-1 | CASSLGLVGGGTDTQYF | TGCGCCAGCAGCTTAGGACTAGTCGGTGGCGGCACAGATACGCAGTATTTT
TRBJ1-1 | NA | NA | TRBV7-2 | CASSPGTRGINTEAFF | TGTGCCAGCAGCCCCGGGACTAGAGGCATAAACACTGAAGCTTTCTTT
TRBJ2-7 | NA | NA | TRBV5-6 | CASGGRSYEQYF | TGTGCCAGCGGGGGAAGATCCTACGAGCAGTACTTC
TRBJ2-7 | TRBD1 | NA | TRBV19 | CASSRWTGGFDEQYF | TGTGCCAGTAGTCGATGGACAGGGGGCTTCGACGAGCAGTACTTC
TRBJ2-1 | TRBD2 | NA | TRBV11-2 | CASSAREAPRGEQFF | TGTGCCAGCAGCGCACGGGAGGCCCCGCGTGGTGAGCAGTTCTTC
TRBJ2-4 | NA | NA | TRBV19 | CASSIGDGSLGKNIQYF | TGTGCCAGTAGTATTGGGGACGGTTCCCTGGGCAAAAACATTCAGTACTTC
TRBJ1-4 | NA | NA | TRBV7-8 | CASSLRFGDAEKLFF | TGTGCCAGCAGCTTAAGGTTCGGGGATGCCGAAAAACTGTTTTTT